This T cell receptor (beta chain) was found in a study of T cell changes during pregnancy in multiple sclerosis (dated by TCRdb to the late 2010s). For context, the study as a whole: In women with multiple sclerosis, the researchers looked at how the T cell repertoire shifted as pregnancy progressed.

Comment on this clone: Its antigen is currently not known. No base-level quality is on record; no much larger clone is a single base apart.

The library was generated by the immunoSEQ multiplex PCR assay. This is the immuneACCESS table as TCRdb keeps it, with only in-frame sequences that have V and J called. A part of the clones is gone; compared with another copy, unresolved V genes explain less than half, and the rest is unexplained. Across this sample there are around 96,000 clones, with approximately 92% seen only once. In total, the top ten clones hold over 3.5% of the sample. The starting material was peripheral blood, obtained in the first trimester of pregnancy. The receptor was derived from a female donor with multiple sclerosis, enrolled in a pregnancy study.

The CDR3 reads CASSGTYYGYTF. The DNA reads TGTGCCAGCAGTGGGACTTACTATGGCTACACCTTC. The rearranged segments are TRBV6-1 and TRBJ1-2, with the D gene too uncertain to name. The germline V gene provides CDR1 MNHNS and CDR2 SASEGT. The CDR3 covers 12 residues, taking in both the cysteine and the phenylalanine. Only the CDR3 DNA stays, 36 bases, in frame from base 1. Trimming at the junction amounts to 4 bases on V and 3 bases on J, and the germline ends lie 6 bases apart.